The 14 T cell receptor beta chains below come from one sample, sequenced in a study of blood T cell repertoires in COVID-19. Produced via immunoSEQ multiplex PCR; TCRdb's table is partial and in-frame only. The sample records about 220,000 clones, 80% to 85% being singletons. What was sequenced was peripheral blood. Receptors originate from a woman in her sixties with acute or convalescent COVID-19.

This chain joins TRBV18 and TRBJ2-1, with 7 bases aligning to TRBD2. The CDR3 is 15 amino acids. V shed 0 bases, J shed 3 bases, and the junction held 2 bases outside the gene matches. Germline values: CDR1 KGHSH, CDR2 LQKENI. The CDR3 loop reads CASSPPRGSYNEQFF. CDR3 bases: TGTGCCAGCTCACCACCGCGGGGGAGCTACAATGAGCAGTTCTTC.

This clone has just a few counts. This chain uses TRBV11-2 with TRBJ2-5; a weak D match, TRBD1 (6 bases). Trimming took off 1 base at V and 5 bases at J, with 11 bases between the two ends. Germline assignment: CDR1 SGHAT and CDR2 FQNNGV. The CDR3 length is 14 residues. The CDR3 spells CASSLGTVWETQYF. DNA of the CDR3: TGTGCCAGCAGCTTAGGGACAGTGTGGGAGACCCAGTACTTC.

V gene TRBV6-5 combines with J gene TRBJ1-6, with D possibly TRBD1 on 5 matching bases. V was shortened by 2 bases and J by 9 bases, with 11 bases between the two germline ends. The CDR3 covers 14 residues. CDR1 MNHEY and CDR2 SVGAGI come from the germline V gene. CDR3 coding DNA: TGTGCCAGCAGTTACGGGGGGTGGATTTCACCCCTCCACTTT. It is translated as CASSYGGWISPLHF.

This chain joins TRBV2 and TRBJ2-1; 8 positions agree with TRBD1. This CDR3 contains 13 residues. Germline values: CDR1 SNHLY, CDR2 FYNNEI. V dropped 6 bases and J dropped 12; count of bases not matched to a gene: 10. The DNA for the CDR3 is TGTGCCAGCAGCTCACGGGACAGGCTAGCGCAGTTCTTC. Translation gives CASSSRDRLAQFF. The full variable domain, its missing parts supplied by reference TRBV2 and TRBJ2-1, is EPEVTQTPSHQVTQMGQEVILRCVPISNHLYFYWYRQILGQKVEFLVSFYNNEISEKSEIFDDQFSVERPDGSNFTLKIRSTKLEDSAMYFCASSSRDRLAQFFGPGTRLTVL.

This sequence joins TRBV27 and TRBJ2-1; TRBD2 matches at 9 bases. This CDR3 region has 12 residues. The germline gives CDR1 MNHEY, CDR2 SMNVEV (reference sequence). The J segment lost 16 bases and the V segment lost 5 bases, leaving 9 bases of the junction unmatched. Here the CDR3 DNA reads TGTGCCAGCAGTCCCCATAGCGGGGGTTGTTTCTTC. Translated, it gives CASSPHSGGCFF.

The genes are TRBV7-9 and TRBJ1-4, with D possibly matching TRBD1 (6 bases). V dropped 1 base and J dropped 8 bases, with 17 bases sitting between them. The germline CDR1 and CDR2 sequences are SEHNR and FQNEAQ (reference sequence). The CDR3 consists of 16 residues. Here the CDR3 reads CASSLGPQGPSEKLFF. The CDR3 coding sequence is TGTGCCAGCAGCTTAGGCCCACAGGGTCCTAGCGAAAAACTGTTTTTT.

The genes are TRBV13 and TRBJ2-1; 8 bases agree with TRBD1. V lost 5 bases to trimming and J lost 6 bases; unmatched junction nucleotides: 3. CDR1 and CDR2 from the germline V gene are PRHDT and FYEKMQ (reference sequence). CDR3 length: 13 residues. CDR3 in DNA: TGTGCCAGCAGCCTCGGACAGGGCAATGAGCAGTTCTTC. This codes for CASSLGQGNEQFF.

V gene TRBV5-1 combines with J gene TRBJ2-1; the match to TRBD2 covers 9 bases. V gave up 2 bases and J gave up 6 bases; unmatched junction bases: 12. The CDR3 is 17 amino acids. From germline, CDR1 is SGHRS and CDR2 YFSETQ. In DNA, the CDR3 is TGCGCCAGCAGCTTAGGCCCTAGCGGGGCCGCACGCAATGAGCAGTTCTTC. As protein: CASSLGPSGAARNEQFF.

The rearrangement links TRBV6-5 to TRBJ2-3, with 8 bases that match TRBD2. V was pared by 2 bases and J by 3 bases, with 4 bases of the junction left unmatched. The CDR3 consists of 15 residues. CDR1 and CDR2 from the germline V gene are MNHEY and SVGAGI. The CDR3 coding sequence is TGTGCCAGCAGTTACCGGGGGGGCACTACAGATACGCAGTATTTT. Translating it yields CASSYRGGTTDTQYF.

The chain is built from TRBV18 and TRBJ1-3, with 7 bases fitting TRBD1. J was trimmed by 2 bases and V by 3 bases; bases with no gene match: 4. Germline V gene lookup returns CDR1 KGHSH and CDR2 LQKENI. The CDR3 totals 15 residues. This CDR3 is CASSPSGTAGNTIYF. DNA for the CDR3: TGTGCCAGCTCACCGTCCGGGACAGCTGGAAACACCATATATTTT.

The rearrangement uses TRBV28 and TRBJ1-2; 8 bases are shared with TRBD1. Trimming cost V 1 base and J 8 bases; bases outside gene matches: 0. The CDR3 is 12 residues long. Germline values: CDR1 MDHEN, CDR2 SYDVKM. CDR3 coding DNA: TGTGCCAGCAGTTTATCAGGGGGCGGCTACACCTTC. Protein sequence: CASSLSGGGYTF.

This chain joins TRBV7-2 and TRBJ1-6; D not certain. This CDR3 region has 14 residues. V was pared by 2 bases and J by 10 bases, with 12 bases between. Germline-derived CDR1 and CDR2 are SGHTA and FQGNSA. The CDR3 bases are TGTGCCAGCAGCTTATGGTTTTCGGGGTCACCCCTCCACTTT. Translated: CASSLWFSGSPLHF.

For the CDR3, the DNA is TGTGCCAGCAGCTTACTGGCAGCAACTAATGAAAAACTGTTTTTT. It specifies CASSLLAATNEKLFF. The chain has TRBV11-3 and TRBJ1-4; D remains unclear. Trimming left V 2 bases short and J 0 bases short, with 7 bases between. Per the germline V gene, CDR1 is SGHNT and CDR2 is YENEEA. The CDR3 runs 15 residues. The whole variable domain, filled in from reference TRBV11-3 and TRBJ1-4, reads EAGVVQSPRYKIIEKKQPVAFWCNPISGHNTLYWYLQNLGQGPELLIRYENEEAVDDSQLPKDRFSAERLKGVDSTLKIQPAELGDSAVYLCASSLLAATNEKLFFGSGTQLSVL.

This clone has more than one count but fewer than ten. The chain carries TRBV2 and TRBJ1-3, with D hard to call. The CDR3 spans 14 residues. V was shortened by 7 bases and J by 3 bases, with 13 bases between the two germline ends. The germline CDR1 and CDR2 sequences are SNHLY and FYNNEI. The CDR3 region has the DNA TGTGCCAGCAACGAGGGAGGGAATGGAAACACCATATATTTT. This gives the protein CASNEGGNGNTIYF.